This T cell receptor (beta chain) is from a study of blood T cell repertoires in COVID-19. As for the study in general: The analysed material was cDNA or gDNA that came from T cells, B-cell-depleted T cells, or PBMCs.

Cohort allocation depended upon clinical history that participants reported. Per the original methods: Reference gene primer amplification yielded estimated nucleated cell counts. TCRdb's table, derived via immunoSEQ multiplex PCR, lists solely in-frame clones and lacks some. Clone size and the V and J calls come from that table; the DNA yielded D and trimming. This table has about 240,000 clones, more than 75% appearing once. The sequenced material came from PBMCs or T cells enriched from blood (not recorded which). The clonotype was recovered from a woman between 40 and 55 years old with acute COVID-19.

The CDR3 loop reads CASSKVTTSGILAKNIQYF. In DNA form, the CDR3 reads TGTGCCAGCAGCAAAGTCACAACTAGCGGGATCCTAGCCAAAAACATTCAGTACTTC. The V and J genes are TRBV21-1 and TRBJ2-4; the D call in the table, TRBD2, was not verified against the DNA. TRBV21-1 is a pseudogene segment. CDR3 length: 19 residues.